This TCR beta chain derives from a study of low-dose radiotherapy and immunotherapy resistance in tumors. About the study: Over 26 weeks, cohort 2 got 1 Gy every two weeks, reaching 13 Gy. Aspirin 300 mg was given orally each day for four cycles from cycle 1 day 1. The regimen for patients comprised intravenous nivolumab 240 mg every two weeks plus intravenous ipilimumab 1 mg/kg every six weeks.

Time point meaning: after trial treatment. The sample's treatment: LDRT plus nivolumab, ipilimumab, low-dose cyclophosphamide and aspirin (RACIN trial). The therapy administered to donors comprised nivolumab, ipilimumab, aspirin, low-dose cyclophosphamide and low-dose radiotherapy. This clonotype has a count of ten or more. With TRAV- and TRBV-specific primers, first-strand cDNA was made, covering the alpha and beta chains. For amplifying TCRs, the PCR ran for about 22 cycles with Phusion, which was used together with a constant-region primer and the adapter on the V primers. A single record per CDR3 protein comes from TCRdb applying MiXCR to the reads. The sample gives tens of thousands of distinct CDR3 sequences, 25% to 30% of which show up once; 10% is in the top ten. This CDR3 spans 16 amino acids. After removal of 3 bases from V and 2 bases from J, the junction contained 4 bases not matched to a gene. Per germline, CDR1 SEHNR and CDR2 FQNEAQ (reference sequence).

J is TRBJ2-5 and V is TRBV7-9; 12 bases match TRBD2. The TCR comes from a male donor with prostate cancer. Sequencing used PBMCs, obtained after low-dose radiotherapy plus immunotherapy. The CDR3 nucleotides are TGTGCCAGCAGCTTTACTAGCGGGGGGACTCAAGAGACCCAGTACTTC. The encoded protein is CASSFTSGGTQETQYF.